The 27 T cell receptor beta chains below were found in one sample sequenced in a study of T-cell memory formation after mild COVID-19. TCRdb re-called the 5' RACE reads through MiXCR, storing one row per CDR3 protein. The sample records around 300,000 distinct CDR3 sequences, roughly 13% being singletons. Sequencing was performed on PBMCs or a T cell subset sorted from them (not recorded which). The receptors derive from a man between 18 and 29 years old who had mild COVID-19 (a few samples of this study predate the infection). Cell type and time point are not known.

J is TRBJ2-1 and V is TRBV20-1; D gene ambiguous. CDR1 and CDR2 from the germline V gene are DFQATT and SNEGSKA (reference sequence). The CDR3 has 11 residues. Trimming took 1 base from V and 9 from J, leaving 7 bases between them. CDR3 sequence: CSARVVSEQFF. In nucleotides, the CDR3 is TGCAGTGCTAGAGTGGTCAGTGAGCAGTTCTTC.

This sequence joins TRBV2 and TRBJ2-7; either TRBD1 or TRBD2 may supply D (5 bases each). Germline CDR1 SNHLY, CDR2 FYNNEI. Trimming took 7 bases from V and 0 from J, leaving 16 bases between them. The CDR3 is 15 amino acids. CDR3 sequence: CASKSRDGSSYEQYF. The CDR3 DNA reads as TGTGCCAGCAAATCCCGGGACGGAAGCTCCTACGAGCAGTACTTC.

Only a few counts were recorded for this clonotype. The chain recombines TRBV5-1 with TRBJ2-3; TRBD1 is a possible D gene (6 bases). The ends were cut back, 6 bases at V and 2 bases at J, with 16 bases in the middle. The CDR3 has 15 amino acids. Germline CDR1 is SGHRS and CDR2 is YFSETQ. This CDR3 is CASTPSQGITDTQYF. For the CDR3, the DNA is TGCGCCAGCACCCCGAGTCAGGGGATCACAGATACGCAGTATTTT.

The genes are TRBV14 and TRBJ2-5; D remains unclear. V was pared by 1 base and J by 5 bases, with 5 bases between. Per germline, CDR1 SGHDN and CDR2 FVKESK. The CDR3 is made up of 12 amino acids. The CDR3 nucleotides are TGTGCCAGCAGCCAAGTTGGTGAGACCCAGTACTTC. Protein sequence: CASSQVGETQYF.

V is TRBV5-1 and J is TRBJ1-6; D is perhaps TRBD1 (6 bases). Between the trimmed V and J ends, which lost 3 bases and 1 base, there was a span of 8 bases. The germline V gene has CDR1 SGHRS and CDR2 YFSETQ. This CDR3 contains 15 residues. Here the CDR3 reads CASSSGQSYNSPLHF. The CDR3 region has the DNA TGCGCCAGCAGCTCTGGACAGTCCTATAATTCACCCCTCCACTTT.

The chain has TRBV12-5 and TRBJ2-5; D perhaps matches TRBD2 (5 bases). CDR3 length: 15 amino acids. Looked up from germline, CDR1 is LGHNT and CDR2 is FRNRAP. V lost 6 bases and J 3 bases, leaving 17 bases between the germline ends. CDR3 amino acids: CASGYSEVGEETQYF. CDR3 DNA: TGTGCTAGTGGCTACTCCGAGGTCGGGGAAGAGACCCAGTACTTC.

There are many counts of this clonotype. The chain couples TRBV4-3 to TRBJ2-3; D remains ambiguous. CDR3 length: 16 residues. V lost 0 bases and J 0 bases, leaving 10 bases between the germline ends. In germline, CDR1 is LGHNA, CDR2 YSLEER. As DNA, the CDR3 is TGCGCCAGCAGCCAAGAGTGGCAGCCTAGCACAGATACGCAGTATTTT. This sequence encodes CASSQEWQPSTDTQYF.

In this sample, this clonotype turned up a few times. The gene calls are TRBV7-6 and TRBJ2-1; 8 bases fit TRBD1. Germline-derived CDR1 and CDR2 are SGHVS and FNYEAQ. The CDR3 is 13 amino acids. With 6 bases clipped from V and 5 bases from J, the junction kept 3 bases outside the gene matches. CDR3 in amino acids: CASRGQGHNEQFF. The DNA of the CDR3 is TGTGCCAGCAGAGGACAGGGACACAATGAGCAGTTCTTC.

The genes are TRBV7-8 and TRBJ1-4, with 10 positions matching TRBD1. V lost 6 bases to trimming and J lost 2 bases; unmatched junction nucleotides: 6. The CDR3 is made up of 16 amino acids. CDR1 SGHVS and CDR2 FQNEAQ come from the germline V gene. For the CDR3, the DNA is TGTGCCAGCAGTCTAGGACAGGGGGTCACTAATGAAAAACTGTTTTTT. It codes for CASSLGQGVTNEKLFF.

The CDR3 loop is CASSPWGARYEQYV. CDR3 coding DNA: TGTGCCAGCAGCCCCTGGGGGGCCAGATACGAGCAGTACGTC. This rearrangement joins TRBV5-4 to TRBJ2-7; D assignment may be TRBD1 or TRBD2 (6 bases each). The CDR3 sequence is 14 residues long. Germline loops: CDR1 SGHNT, CDR2 YYREEE (reference sequence). With 4 bases removed from V and 4 bases from J, the gap between germline ends came to 15 bases.

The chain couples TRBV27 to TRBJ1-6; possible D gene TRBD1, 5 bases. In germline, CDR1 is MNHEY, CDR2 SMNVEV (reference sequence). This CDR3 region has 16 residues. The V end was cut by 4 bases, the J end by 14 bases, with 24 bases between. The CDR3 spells CASSSPLRDWKGTLHF. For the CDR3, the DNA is TGTGCCAGCAGTTCTCCTCTCAGGGATTGGAAGGGCACCCTCCACTTT.

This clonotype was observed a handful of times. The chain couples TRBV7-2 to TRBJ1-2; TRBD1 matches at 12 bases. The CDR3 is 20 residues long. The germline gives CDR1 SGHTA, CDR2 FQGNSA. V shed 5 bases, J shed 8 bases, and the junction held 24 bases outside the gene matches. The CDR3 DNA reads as TGTGCCAGCAGCCCATTCAATGGGAGGGACAGGGGGCGAACACAACTCGGCTACACCTTC. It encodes CASSPFNGRDRGRTQLGYTF.

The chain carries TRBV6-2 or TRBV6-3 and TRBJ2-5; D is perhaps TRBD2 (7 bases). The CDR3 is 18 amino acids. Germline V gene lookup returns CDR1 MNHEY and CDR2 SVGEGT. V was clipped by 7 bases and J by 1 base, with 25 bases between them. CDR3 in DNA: TGTGCCAGCAACAGCCCGCGGTCCCGGGGGGCCCTCCAAGAGACCCAGTACTTC. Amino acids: CASNSPRSRGALQETQYF.

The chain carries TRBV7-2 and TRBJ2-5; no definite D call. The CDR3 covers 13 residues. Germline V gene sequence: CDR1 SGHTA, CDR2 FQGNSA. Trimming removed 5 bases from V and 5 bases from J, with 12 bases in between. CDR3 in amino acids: CASSQYFRETQYF. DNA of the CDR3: TGTGCCAGCAGCCAATATTTCCGGGAGACCCAGTACTTC.

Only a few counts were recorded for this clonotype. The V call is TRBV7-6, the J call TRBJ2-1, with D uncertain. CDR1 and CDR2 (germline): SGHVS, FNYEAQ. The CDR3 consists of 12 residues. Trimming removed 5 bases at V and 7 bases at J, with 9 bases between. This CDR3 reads CASSPVSNEQFF. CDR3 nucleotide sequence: TGTGCCAGCAGCCCCGTGTCGAATGAGCAGTTCTTC.

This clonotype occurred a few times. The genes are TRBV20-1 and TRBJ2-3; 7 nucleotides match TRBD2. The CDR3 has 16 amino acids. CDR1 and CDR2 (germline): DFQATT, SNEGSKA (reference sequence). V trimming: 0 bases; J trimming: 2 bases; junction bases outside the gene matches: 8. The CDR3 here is CSARDIGSGYTDTQYF. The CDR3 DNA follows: TGCAGTGCTAGAGATATAGGTAGCGGGTACACAGATACGCAGTATTTT.

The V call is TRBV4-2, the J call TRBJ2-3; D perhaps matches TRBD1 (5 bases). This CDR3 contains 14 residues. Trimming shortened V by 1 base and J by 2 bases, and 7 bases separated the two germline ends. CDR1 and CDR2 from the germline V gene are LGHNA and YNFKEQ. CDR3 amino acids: CASSQVGDTDTQYF. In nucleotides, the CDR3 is TGTGCCAGCAGCCAAGTAGGGGACACAGATACGCAGTATTTT.

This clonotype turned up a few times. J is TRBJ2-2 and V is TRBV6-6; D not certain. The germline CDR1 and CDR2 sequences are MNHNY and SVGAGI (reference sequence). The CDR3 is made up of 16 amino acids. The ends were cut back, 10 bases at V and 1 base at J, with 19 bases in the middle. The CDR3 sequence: CATPQLDRGNTGELFF. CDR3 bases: TGTGCCACCCCCCAGCTGGATCGAGGGAACACCGGGGAGCTGTTTTTT.

The CDR3 loop is CASSVGLAGETGELFF. The CDR3 DNA is TGTGCCAGCAGCGTAGGGCTAGCGGGGGAAACCGGGGAGCTGTTTTTT. V gene TRBV9 combines with J gene TRBJ2-2; 10 bases fit TRBD2. The CDR3 totals 16 residues. Germline loops: CDR1 SGDLS, CDR2 YYNGEE. Trimming took 0 bases from V and 5 from J; bases not matched to a gene: 4.

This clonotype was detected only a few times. CDR3 DNA sequence: TGTGCCAGCAGCTCGGAAAGGGGACAGCCAAACACTGAAGCTTTCTTT. It is translated as CASSSERGQPNTEAFF. The V and J genes are TRBV5-5 and TRBJ1-1; 7 positions agree with TRBD1. The germline CDR1 and CDR2 sequences are SGHKS and YYEKEE (reference sequence). V was clipped by 3 bases and J by 2 bases; unmatched bases: 10. This CDR3 is built from 16 residues.

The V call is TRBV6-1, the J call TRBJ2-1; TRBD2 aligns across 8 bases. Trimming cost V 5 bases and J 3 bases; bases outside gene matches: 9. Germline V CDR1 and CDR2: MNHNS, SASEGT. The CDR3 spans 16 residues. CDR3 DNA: TGTGCCAGCAGTTTCCCTTCGGGACTAGACTACAATGAGCAGTTCTTC. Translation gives CASSFPSGLDYNEQFF.

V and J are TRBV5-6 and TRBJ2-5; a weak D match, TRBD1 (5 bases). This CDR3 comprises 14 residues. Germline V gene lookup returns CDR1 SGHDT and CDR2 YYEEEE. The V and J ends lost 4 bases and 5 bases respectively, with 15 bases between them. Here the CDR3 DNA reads TGTGCCAGCAGCGTCAAGGGGCTCGGGGAGACCCAGTACTTC. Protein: CASSVKGLGETQYF.

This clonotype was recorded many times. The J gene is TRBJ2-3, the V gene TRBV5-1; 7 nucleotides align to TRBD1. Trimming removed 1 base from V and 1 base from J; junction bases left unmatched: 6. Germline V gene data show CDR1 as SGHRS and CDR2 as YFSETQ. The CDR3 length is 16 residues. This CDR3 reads CASSLFPGQGTDTQYF. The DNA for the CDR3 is TGCGCCAGCAGCTTGTTCCCCGGACAGGGCACAGATACGCAGTATTTT.

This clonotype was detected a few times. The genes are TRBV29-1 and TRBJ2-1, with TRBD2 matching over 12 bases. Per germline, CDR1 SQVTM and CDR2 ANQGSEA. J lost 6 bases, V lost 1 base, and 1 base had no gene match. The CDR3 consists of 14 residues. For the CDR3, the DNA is TGCAGCGTTGAAGGACTAGCGGGGGTCAATGAGCAGTTCTTC. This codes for CSVEGLAGVNEQFF.

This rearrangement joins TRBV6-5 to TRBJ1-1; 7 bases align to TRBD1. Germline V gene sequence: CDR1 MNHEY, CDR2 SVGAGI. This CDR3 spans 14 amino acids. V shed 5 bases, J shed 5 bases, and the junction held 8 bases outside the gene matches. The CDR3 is CASSETTGFTEAFF. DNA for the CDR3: TGTGCCAGCAGTGAGACGACAGGGTTTACTGAAGCTTTCTTT.

In DNA form, the CDR3 reads TGTGCCAGCAGCACCTGGCCGGGACAGGGGGCTAATGAGCAGTTCTTC. It is translated as CASSTWPGQGANEQFF. The chain links TRBV7-9 to TRBJ2-1, with 12 positions matching TRBD1. There are 16 residues in the CDR3. Germline V gene sequence: CDR1 SEHNR, CDR2 FQNEAQ (reference sequence). V shed 5 bases, J shed 7 bases, and the junction held 9 bases outside the gene matches.

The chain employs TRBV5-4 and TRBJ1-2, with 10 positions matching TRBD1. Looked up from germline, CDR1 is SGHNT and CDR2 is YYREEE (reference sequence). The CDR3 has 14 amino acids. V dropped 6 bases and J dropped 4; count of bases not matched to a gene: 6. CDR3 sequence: CASTNRQGAYGYTF. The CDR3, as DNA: TGTGCCAGCACTAATAGACAGGGGGCCTATGGCTACACCTTC.